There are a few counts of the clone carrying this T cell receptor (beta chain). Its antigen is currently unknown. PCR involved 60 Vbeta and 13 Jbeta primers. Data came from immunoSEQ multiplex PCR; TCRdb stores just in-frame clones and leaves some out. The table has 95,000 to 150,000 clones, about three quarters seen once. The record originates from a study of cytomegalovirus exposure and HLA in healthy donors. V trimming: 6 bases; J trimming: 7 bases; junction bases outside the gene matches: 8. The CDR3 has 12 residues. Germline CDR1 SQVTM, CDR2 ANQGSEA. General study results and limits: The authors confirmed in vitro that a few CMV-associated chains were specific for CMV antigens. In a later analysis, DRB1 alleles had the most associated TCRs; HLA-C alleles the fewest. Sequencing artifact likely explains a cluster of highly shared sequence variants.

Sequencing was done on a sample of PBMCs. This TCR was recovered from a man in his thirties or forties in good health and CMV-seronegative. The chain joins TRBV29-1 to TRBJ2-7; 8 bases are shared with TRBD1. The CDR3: CSVTGGLWEQYF. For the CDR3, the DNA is TGCAGCGTAACAGGGGGTCTATGGGAGCAGTACTTC.